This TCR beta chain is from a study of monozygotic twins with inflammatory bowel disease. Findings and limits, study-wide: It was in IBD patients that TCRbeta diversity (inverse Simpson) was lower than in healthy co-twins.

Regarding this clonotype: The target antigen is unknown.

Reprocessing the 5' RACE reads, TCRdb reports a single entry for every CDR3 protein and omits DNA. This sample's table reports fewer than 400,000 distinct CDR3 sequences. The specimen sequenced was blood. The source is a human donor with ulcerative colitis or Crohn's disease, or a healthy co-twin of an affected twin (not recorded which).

CDR3 in amino acids: CASGGGNRFSGELFF. This chain links TRBV7-2 with TRBJ2-2; TCRdb returns TRBD1, unconfirmable since there is no DNA. Germline CDR1 is SGHTA and CDR2 is FQGNSA. CDR3 length: 15 amino acids.